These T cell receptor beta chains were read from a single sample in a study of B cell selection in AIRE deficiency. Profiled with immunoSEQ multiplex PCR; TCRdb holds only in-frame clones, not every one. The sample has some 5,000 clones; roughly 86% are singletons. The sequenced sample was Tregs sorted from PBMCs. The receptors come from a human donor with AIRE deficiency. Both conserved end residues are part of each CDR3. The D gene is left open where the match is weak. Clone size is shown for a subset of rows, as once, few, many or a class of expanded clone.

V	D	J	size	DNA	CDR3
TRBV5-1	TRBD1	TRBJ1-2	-	TGCGCCAGCAGCCCCAGGACAGGGAACTACTACACCTTC	CASSPRTGNYYTF
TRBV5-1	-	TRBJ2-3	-	TGCGCCAGCAGCTTTAGCAACACAGATACGCAGTATTTT	CASSFSNTDTQYF
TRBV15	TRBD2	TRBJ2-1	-	TGTGCCACCAGCAGAGATCCGCAACTAGCGGGGAATTACAATGAGCAGTTCTTC	CATSRDPQLAGNYNEQFF
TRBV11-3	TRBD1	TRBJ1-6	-	TGTGCCAGCAGCTCGAATACAGGGGGCAATTCACCCCTCCACTTT	CASSSNTGGNSPLHF
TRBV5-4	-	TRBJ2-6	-	TGTGCCAGCAGCCCACTCGGGGCAGCTTCCTCTGGGGCCAACGTCCTGACTTTC	CASSPLGAASSGANVLTF
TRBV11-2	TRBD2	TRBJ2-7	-	TGTGCCAGCAGCTTAGTCCCCCGACTAGCGAGCTACGAGCAGTACTTC	CASSLVPRLASYEQYF
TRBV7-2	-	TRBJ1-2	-	TGTGCCAGCAGTCGGGACTTCTATGGCTACACCTTC	CASSRDFYGYTF
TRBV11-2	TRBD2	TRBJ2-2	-	TGTGCCAGCAGTCCACCGGGACTAGCGGGCCCAGGGACCGGGGAGCTGTTTTTT	CASSPPGLAGPGTGELFF
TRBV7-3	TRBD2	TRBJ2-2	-	TGTGCCAGCAGCCCCGGGAGGTTTGTCGGGGAGCTGTTTTTT	CASSPGRFVGELFF
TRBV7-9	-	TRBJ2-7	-	TGTGCCAGCAGCTTAGCTCCGGTTAGGGACTCTCCCTACGAGCAGTACTTC	CASSLAPVRDSPYEQYF
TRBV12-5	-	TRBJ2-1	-	TGTGCTAGTGGTCCCTACTACGGACAGTACAATGAGCAGTTCTTC	CASGPYYGQYNEQFF
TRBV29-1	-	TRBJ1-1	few	TGCAGCGTGGGACAGAACACTGAAGCTTTCTTT	CSVGQNTEAFF